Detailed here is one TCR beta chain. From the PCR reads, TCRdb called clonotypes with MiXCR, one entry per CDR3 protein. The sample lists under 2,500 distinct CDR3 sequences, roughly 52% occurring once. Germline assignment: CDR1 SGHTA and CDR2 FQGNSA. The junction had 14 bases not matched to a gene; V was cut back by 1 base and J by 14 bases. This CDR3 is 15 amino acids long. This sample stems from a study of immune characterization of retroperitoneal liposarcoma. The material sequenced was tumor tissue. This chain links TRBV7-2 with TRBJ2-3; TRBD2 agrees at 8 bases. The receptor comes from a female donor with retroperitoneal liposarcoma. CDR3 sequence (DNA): TGTGCCAGCAGCTTAGACGGGGGGGGCGGGGATAAGCGGTATTTT. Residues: CASSLDGGGGDKRYF.